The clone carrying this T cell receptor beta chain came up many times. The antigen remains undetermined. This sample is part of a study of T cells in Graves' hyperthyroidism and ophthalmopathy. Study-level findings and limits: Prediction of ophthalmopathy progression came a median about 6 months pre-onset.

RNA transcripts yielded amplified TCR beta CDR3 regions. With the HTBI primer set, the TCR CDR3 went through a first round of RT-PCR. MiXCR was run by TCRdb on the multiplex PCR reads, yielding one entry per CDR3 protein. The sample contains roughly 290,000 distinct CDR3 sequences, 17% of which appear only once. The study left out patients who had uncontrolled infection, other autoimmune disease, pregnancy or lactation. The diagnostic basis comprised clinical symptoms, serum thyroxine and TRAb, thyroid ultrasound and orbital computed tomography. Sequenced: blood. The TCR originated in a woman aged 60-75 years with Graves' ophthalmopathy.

CDR3 region: CASSLESTGRHEQFF. The DNA of the CDR3 is TGTGCCAGCAGCTTAGAATCGACAGGGCGCCATGAGCAGTTCTTC. The chain couples TRBV11-3 to TRBJ2-1; 7 nucleotides match TRBD1. The J segment lost 8 bases and the V segment lost 0 bases, leaving 7 bases of the junction unmatched. This CDR3 has 15 residues. Looked up from germline, CDR1 is SGHNT and CDR2 is YENEEA.